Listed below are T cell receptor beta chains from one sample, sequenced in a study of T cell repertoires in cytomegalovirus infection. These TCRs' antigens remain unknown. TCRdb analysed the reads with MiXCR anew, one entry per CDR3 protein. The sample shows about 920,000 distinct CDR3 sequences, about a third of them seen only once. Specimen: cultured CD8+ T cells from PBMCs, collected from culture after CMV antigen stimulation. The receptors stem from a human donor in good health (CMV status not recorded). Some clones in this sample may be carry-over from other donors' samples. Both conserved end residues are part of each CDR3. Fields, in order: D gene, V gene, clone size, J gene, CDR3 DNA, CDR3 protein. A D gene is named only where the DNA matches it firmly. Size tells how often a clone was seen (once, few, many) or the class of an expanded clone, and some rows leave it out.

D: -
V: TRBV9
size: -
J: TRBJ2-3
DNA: TGTGCCAGCGGGGGGATCGATACGCAGTATTTT
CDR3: CASGGIDTQYF

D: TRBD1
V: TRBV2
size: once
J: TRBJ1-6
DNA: TGTGCCGTACCGGGACAGGAGTTTGATAATTCACCCCTCCACTTT
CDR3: CAVPGQEFDNSPLHF

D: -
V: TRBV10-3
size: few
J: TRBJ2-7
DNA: TGTGCCATCAAATGGGGCAGGGATGGCGAGCAGTACTTC
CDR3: CAIKWGRDGEQYF

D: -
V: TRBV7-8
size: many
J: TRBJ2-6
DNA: TGTGCCAGCAGCCGGGGCCGATCTGGGGCCAACGTCCTGACTTTC
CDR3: CASSRGRSGANVLTF

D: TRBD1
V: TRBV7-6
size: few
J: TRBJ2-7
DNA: TGTGCCAGCAGCACTCCCGCCGGGACAGGGGTCGCCGAGCAGTACTTC
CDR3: CASSTPAGTGVAEQYF

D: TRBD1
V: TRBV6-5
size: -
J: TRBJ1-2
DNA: TGTGCCAGCAGTTACCTTTCGGACAGGGGGCGCCGGGGCTACACCTTC
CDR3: CASSYLSDRGRRGYTF

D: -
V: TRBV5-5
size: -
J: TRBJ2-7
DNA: TGTGCCAGCAGCAACCCCGGAACCACCTACGAGCAGTACTTC
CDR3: CASSNPGTTYEQYF

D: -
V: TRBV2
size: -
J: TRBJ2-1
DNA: TGTGCCAGCATCCAGCAGCCTGTCTACAATGAGCAGTTCTTC
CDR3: CASIQQPVYNEQFF

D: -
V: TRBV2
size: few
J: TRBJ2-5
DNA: TGTGCCAGCAGACTCCAGGGGCGGGAGACCCAGTACTTC
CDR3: CASRLQGRETQYF

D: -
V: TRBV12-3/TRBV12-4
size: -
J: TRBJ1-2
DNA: TGTGCCAGCAGTTTAGTATGGGTCGGGCGGGACTATGGCTACACCTTC
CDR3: CASSLVWVGRDYGYTF

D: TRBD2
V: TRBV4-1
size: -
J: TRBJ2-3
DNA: TGCGCCAGCAGCCAAGAGCGGGGTGGGGTTAGCGGGGTGGATACGCAGTATTTT
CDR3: CASSQERGGVSGVDTQYF

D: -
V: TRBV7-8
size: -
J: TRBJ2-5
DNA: TGTGCCAGTGTGCACGGGAAAGAGACCCAGTACTTC
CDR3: CASVHGKETQYF

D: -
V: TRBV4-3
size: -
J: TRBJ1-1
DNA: TGCGCCAGCAGCCAAGTGAGGTTAGGGGACACTGAAGCTTTCTTT
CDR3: CASSQVRLGDTEAFF

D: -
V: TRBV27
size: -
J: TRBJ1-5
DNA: TGTGCCAGCAGTTTATCCAGGGCCAACAATCAGCCCCAGCATTTT
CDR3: CASSLSRANNQPQHF

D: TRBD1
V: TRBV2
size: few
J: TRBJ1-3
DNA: TGTGCCAGAGAGCGACCGACAGGGCCGTCTGGAAACACCATATATTTT
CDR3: CARERPTGPSGNTIYF

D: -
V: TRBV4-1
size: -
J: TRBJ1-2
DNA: TGCGCCAGCAGCCAAGACGACAGGACTCCGAACTATGGCTACACCTTC
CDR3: CASSQDDRTPNYGYTF

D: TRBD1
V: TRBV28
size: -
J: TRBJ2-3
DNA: TGTGCCAGCAGTTTACCCCCATTGGGGACAGGGGACACAGATACGCAGTATTTT
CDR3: CASSLPPLGTGDTDTQYF

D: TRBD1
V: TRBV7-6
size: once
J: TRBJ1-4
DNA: TGTGCCAACAGCCCCGACAGGGTTTGGGAAAAACTGTTTTTT
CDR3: CANSPDRVWEKLFF

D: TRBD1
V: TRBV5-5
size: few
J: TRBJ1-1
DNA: TGTGCCAGCAGCCCGCGGGGGACAGGCACGAACACTGAAGCTTTCTTT
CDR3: CASSPRGTGTNTEAFF

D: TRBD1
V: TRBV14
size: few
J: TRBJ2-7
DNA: TGTGCCAGCAGCCAAGGGTGGGCAGGGGGCTCCTACGAGCAGTACTTC
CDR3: CASSQGWAGGSYEQYF

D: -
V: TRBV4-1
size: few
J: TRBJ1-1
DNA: TGCGCCAGCAGCCACGGGGGGCAGGTGAACACTGAAGCTTTCTTT
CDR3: CASSHGGQVNTEAFF

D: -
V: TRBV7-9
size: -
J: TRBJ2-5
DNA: TGTGCCAGCAGCCCCTCCCCAGACCTCGGAGAGACCCAGTACTTC
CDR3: CASSPSPDLGETQYF

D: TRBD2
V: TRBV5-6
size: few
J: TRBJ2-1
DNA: TGTGCCAGCAGCTTGCAGACTAGCGGGCCAAGCTCCTACAATGAGCAGTTCTTC
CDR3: CASSLQTSGPSSYNEQFF

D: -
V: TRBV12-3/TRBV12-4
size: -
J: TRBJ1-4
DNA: TGTGCCAGCAGCAGGGCGGATGCAACTAATGAAAAACTGTTTTTT
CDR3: CASSRADATNEKLFF

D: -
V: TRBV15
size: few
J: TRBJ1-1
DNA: TGTGCCACCCAAGGGCCAAGGTTGACTGAAGCTTTCTTT
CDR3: CATQGPRLTEAFF

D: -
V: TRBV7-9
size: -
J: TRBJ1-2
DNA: TGTGCCAGCAGCATGGGGGTAGACACTTATGGCTACACCTTC
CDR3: CASSMGVDTYGYTF

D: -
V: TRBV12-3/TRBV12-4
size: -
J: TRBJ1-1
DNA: TGTGCCACGTGGGGGACAATGAACACTGAAGCTTTCTTT
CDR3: CATWGTMNTEAFF

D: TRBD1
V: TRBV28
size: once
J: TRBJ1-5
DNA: TGTGCCAGCCTTCGAGGGGGCCCCCTGTATACCAATCAGCCCCAGCATTTT
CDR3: CASLRGGPLYTNQPQHF

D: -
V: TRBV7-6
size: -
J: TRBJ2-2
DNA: TGTGCTAGCAGCCCCAAGGCCGGGGAGCTGTTTTTT
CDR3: CASSPKAGELFF

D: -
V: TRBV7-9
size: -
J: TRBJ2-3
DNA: TGTGCCAGCAGCCCCCCCTCGCGTAGCACAGATACGCAGTATTTT
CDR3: CASSPPSRSTDTQYF

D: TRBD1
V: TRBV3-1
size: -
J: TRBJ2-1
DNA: TGTGCCAGCAGCCAACAGGGGGCCACCTACAATGAGCAGTTCTTC
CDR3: CASSQQGATYNEQFF

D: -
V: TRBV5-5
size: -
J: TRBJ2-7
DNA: TGTGCCAGCAGCCCAAATTGGGGGGACGAGCAGTACTTC
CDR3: CASSPNWGDEQYF

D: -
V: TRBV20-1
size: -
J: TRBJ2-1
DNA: TGCAGTGCTAGAGCAGTTGAGCGGAGCTCCTACAATGAGCAGTTCTTC
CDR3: CSARAVERSSYNEQFF

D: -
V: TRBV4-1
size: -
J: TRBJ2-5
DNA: TGCGCCAGCAGCCAAGATTACGACCAAGGGGGGACCCAGTACTTC
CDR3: CASSQDYDQGGTQYF

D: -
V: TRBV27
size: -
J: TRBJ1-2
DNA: TGTGCCAGCAGTTTGGCCCAGGGGCGGGGCTACACCTTC
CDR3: CASSLAQGRGYTF

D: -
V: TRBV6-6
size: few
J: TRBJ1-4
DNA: TGTGCCAGCAGTGCCCCCGGGACACTTAATGAAAAACTGTTTTTT
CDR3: CASSAPGTLNEKLFF

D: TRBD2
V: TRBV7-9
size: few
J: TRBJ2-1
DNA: TGTGCCAGCAGCTTAGCCTCGACTAGCGGGGACAATGAGCAGTTCTTC
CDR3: CASSLASTSGDNEQFF

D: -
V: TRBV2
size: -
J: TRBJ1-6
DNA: TGTGCCAGCAGTGTTTCCCCCTCCTATAATTCACCCCTCCACTTT
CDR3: CASSVSPSYNSPLHF

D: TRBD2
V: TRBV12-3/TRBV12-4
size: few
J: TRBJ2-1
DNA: TGTGCCAGCAGTTTGAGGGGTAGCGGGGGGCAATACAATGAGCAGTTCTTC
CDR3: CASSLRGSGGQYNEQFF

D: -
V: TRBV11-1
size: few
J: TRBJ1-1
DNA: TGTGCCAGCAGCTTAAGGGGGGACTGGACTGAAGCTTTCTTT
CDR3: CASSLRGDWTEAFF

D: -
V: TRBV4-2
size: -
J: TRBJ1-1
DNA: TGTGCCAGCAGCCCAGATGCTGAGGGCCTGAACACTGAAGCTTTCTTT
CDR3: CASSPDAEGLNTEAFF